This T cell receptor beta chain was recorded in a study of T cell responses to AZD1222 COVID-19 vaccine. Libraries were prepared by immunoSEQ multiplex PCR; TCRdb keeps only in-frame clonotypes and omits some of them. The data contain about 140,000 clones, more than 85% of them singletons. Germline V lookup: CDR1 MNHEY, CDR2 SVGAGI. There are 15 residues in the CDR3. V trimming: 6 bases; J trimming: 3 bases; junction bases outside the gene matches: 5. This TCR was sampled from an adult in good health. This sample comprised peripheral blood, obtained on day 0 of AZD1222 vaccination. V is TRBV6-5 and J is TRBJ1-6; TRBD1 aligns across 7 bases. In nucleotides, the CDR3 is TGTGCCAGCAGAGGGGACAGTTACTATAATTCACCCCTCCACTTT. Residues: CASRGDSYYNSPLHF.